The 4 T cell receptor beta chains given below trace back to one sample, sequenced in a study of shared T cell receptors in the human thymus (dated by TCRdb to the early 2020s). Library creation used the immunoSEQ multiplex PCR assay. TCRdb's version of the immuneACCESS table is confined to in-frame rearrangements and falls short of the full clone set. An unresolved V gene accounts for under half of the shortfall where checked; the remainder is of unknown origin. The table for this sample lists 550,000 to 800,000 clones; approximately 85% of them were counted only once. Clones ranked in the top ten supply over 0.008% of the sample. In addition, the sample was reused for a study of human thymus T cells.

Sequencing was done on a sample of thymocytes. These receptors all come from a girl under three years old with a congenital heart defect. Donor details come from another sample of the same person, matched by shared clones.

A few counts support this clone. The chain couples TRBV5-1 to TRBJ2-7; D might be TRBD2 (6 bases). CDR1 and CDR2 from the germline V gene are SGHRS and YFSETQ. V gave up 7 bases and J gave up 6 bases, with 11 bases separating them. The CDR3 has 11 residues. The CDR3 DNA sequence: TGCGCCAGCGGTGGGGGGTCCGAGCAGTACTTC. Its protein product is CASGGGSEQYF.

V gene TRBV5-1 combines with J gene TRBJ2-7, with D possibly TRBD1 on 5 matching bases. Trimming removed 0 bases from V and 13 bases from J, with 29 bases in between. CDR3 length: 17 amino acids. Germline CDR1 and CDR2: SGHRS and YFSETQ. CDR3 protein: CASSLGGVAGRTYEEYF. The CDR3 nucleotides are TGCGCCAGCAGCTTGGGAGGTGTGGCAGGGCGGACCTACGAGGAATACTTC.

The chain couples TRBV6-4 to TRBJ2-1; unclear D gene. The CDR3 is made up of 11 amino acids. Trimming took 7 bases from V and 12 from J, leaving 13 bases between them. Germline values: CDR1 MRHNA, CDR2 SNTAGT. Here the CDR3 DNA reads TGTGCCAGCAACGGCCATCTAGGGCAGTTCTTC. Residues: CASNGHLGQFF.

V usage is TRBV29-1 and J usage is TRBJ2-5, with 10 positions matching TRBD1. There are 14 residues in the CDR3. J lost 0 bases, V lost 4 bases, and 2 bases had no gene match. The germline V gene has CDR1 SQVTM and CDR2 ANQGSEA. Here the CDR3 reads CSVGQGAHQETQYF. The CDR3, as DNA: TGCAGCGTTGGACAGGGGGCGCACCAAGAGACCCAGTACTTC.